Listed here are 22 T cell receptor beta chains from one sample, sequenced in a study of blood T cell repertoires in COVID-19. The table came from immunoSEQ multiplex PCR; TCRdb's copy has only in-frame clones and leaves some out. This sample has over 150,000 clones, with more than 75% found just once. The sequenced sample consisted of peripheral blood. The receptors derive from a woman aged 18-29 years who had recovered from COVID-19.

The chain joins TRBV19 to TRBJ2-1; 9 positions agree with TRBD1. The CDR3 has 15 residues. The V gene end was trimmed by 3 bases and the J gene end by 5 bases; junction bases not matched to a gene: 5. Germline V CDR1 and CDR2: LNHDA, SQIVND (reference sequence). CDR3 nucleotide sequence: TGTGCCAGTAGTATGGGACAGGGAGCGGACAATGAGCAGTTCTTC. Translation: CASSMGQGADNEQFF.

This chain joins TRBV5-4 and TRBJ1-4, with D unresolved. Germline V gene data show CDR1 as SGHNT and CDR2 as YYREEE (reference sequence). This CDR3 has 16 residues. The V end was cut by 6 bases, the J end by 0 bases, with 15 bases between. Here the CDR3 DNA reads TGTGCCAGCAACCCCGGCCAGGTCGCAACTAATGAAAAACTGTTTTTT. Translated: CASNPGQVATNEKLFF.

The chain joins TRBV5-6 to TRBJ1-4; D unresolved. CDR1 SGHDT and CDR2 YYEEEE come from the germline V gene. Trimming pared 4 bases from V and 8 bases from J, leaving 18 bases between. The CDR3 consists of 15 residues. The CDR3 DNA reads as TGTGCCAGCAGCGCCTTACACAGTAATCCGGAAAAACTGTTTTTT. Translated: CASSALHSNPEKLFF.

The rearrangement links TRBV5-6 to TRBJ1-5; the match to TRBD1 covers 9 bases. Losses at the gene ends were 2 bases for V and 1 base for J; bases not matched to a gene: 4. Germline CDR1 SGHDT, CDR2 YYEEEE. The length of the CDR3 is 16 residues. The CDR3 protein is CASSLQGARSNQPQHF. CDR3 DNA sequence: TGTGCCAGCAGCTTACAGGGGGCTAGAAGCAATCAGCCCCAGCATTTT.

The chain joins TRBV4-1 to TRBJ2-3, with 14 bases lining up with TRBD2. V lost 1 base to trimming and J lost 6 bases; unmatched junction nucleotides: 0. The length of the CDR3 is 15 residues. Germline V gene sequence: CDR1 MGHRA, CDR2 YSYEKL. The CDR3 sequence is CASSQGTSGGDTQYF. DNA for the CDR3: TGCGCCAGCAGCCAAGGGACTAGCGGGGGGGATACGCAGTATTTT.

The chain is built from TRBV19 and TRBJ1-1; 8 nucleotides match TRBD1. Per the germline V gene, CDR1 is LNHDA and CDR2 is SQIVND (reference sequence). There are 15 residues in the CDR3. V was pared by 3 bases and J by 5 bases, with 8 bases of the junction left unmatched. The CDR3 DNA reads TGTGCCAGTAGTATTTTACAGGGGGTGGTAACTGAAGCTTTCTTT. Its protein product is CASSILQGVVTEAFF.

The V and J genes are TRBV10-3 and TRBJ2-3; D is undetermined. The CDR3 has 13 amino acids. Germline V gene sequence: CDR1 ENHRY, CDR2 SYGVKD. V dropped 3 bases and J dropped 2 bases, with 6 bases sitting between them. CDR3 amino acids: CAISDRLTDTQYF. The CDR3 DNA reads TGTGCCATCAGTGACAGGCTCACAGATACGCAGTATTTT.

V and J are TRBV19 and TRBJ2-3; 11 nucleotides agree with TRBD2. The CDR3 extends over 15 amino acids. Germline CDR1 reads LNHDA; CDR2 reads SQIVND (reference sequence). The junction had 1 base not matched to a gene; V was cut back by 1 base and J by 4 bases. Here the CDR3 reads CASSIVTSGADTQYF. CDR3 sequence (DNA): TGTGCCAGTAGTATAGTGACTAGCGGGGCAGATACGCAGTATTTT.

CDR3 bases: TGTGCCAGCAGCCTTGGGGGACAGGCGCTCTTTAACTATGGCTACACCTTC. Encoded protein: CASSLGGQALFNYGYTF. The chain has TRBV6-2 or TRBV6-3 and TRBJ1-2; TRBD1 matches 8 bases. This CDR3 is built from 17 residues. The V and J ends lost 6 bases and 1 base, in that order; junction bases with no gene match: 13. Germline CDR1 is MNHEY and CDR2 is SVGEGT.

This clone appeared a few times. V is TRBV4-1 and J is TRBJ2-1, with D perhaps TRBD1 (9 bases). This CDR3 is built from 15 residues. CDR1 MGHRA and CDR2 YSYEKL come from the germline V gene. The ends were cut back, 9 bases at V and 9 bases at J, with 24 bases in the middle. In nucleotides, the CDR3 is TGCGCCAGTCAGAACCAACAGGGGGCGGGGGGTGAGCAGTTCTTC. Amino acid sequence: CASQNQQGAGGEQFF.

This clone was recorded only once. The V call is TRBV6-5, the J call TRBJ2-1; TRBD2 matches at 9 bases. Trimming cost V 4 bases and J 0 bases; bases outside gene matches: 4. The germline V gene encodes CDR1 MNHEY and CDR2 SVGAGI. CDR3 size: 16 residues. CDR3 sequence (DNA): TGTGCCAGCAGTTCTAGCGGGGTGAGCTCCTACAATGAGCAGTTCTTC. It codes for CASSSSGVSSYNEQFF.

For the CDR3, the DNA is TGTGCCAGCAGCTCGACTAGCGGGCAATACAATGAGCAGTTCTTC. It encodes CASSSTSGQYNEQFF. V is TRBV7-2 and J is TRBJ2-1, with TRBD2 matching 10 bases. CDR1 and CDR2 (germline): SGHTA, FQGNSA. The CDR3 length is 15 residues. The J segment lost 4 bases and the V segment lost 4 bases, leaving 4 bases of the junction unmatched. Supplemented by reference TRBV7-2 and TRBJ2-1, the full variable domain reads GAGVSQSPSNKVTEKGKDVELRCDPISGHTALYWYRQSLGQGLEFLIYFQGNSAPDKSGLPSDRFSAERTGGSVSTLTIQRTQQEDSAVYLCASSSTSGQYNEQFFGPGTRLTVL.

This clone has a single count. CDR3 sequence reads: CASSFKRERYNEQFF. The CDR3 DNA reads TGTGCCAGCAGCTTTAAGCGGGAACGTTACAATGAGCAGTTCTTC. J is TRBJ2-1 and V is TRBV5-4; 7 bases are shared with TRBD2. Looked up from germline, CDR1 is SGHNT and CDR2 is YYREEE (reference sequence). The CDR3 contains 15 residues. Unmatched junction bases numbered 6, after V lost 2 bases and J lost 4 bases.

The chain joins TRBV7-2 to TRBJ2-7; 10 bases match TRBD2. The CDR3 spans 18 residues. The germline V gene has CDR1 SGHTA and CDR2 FQGNSA. With 4 bases clipped from V and 4 bases from J, the junction kept 16 bases outside the gene matches. CDR3 nucleotide sequence: TGTGCCAGCAGCTCGGATGTGGTAGCGGGGGGAAGAACGTACGAGCAGTACTTC. Translation: CASSSDVVAGGRTYEQYF.

This chain joins TRBV5-1 and TRBJ2-1; D is perhaps TRBD1 (6 bases). Germline V gene lookup returns CDR1 SGHRS and CDR2 YFSETQ. This CDR3 region has 14 residues. V gave up 4 bases and J gave up 9 bases, with 17 bases separating them. The CDR3 bases are TGCGCCAGCAGCCACGGACAGACAACGGGTGAGCAGTTCTTC. Its protein product is CASSHGQTTGEQFF. The entire variable domain, with the rest obtained from reference TRBV5-1 and TRBJ2-1, is as follows: KAGVTQTPRYLIKTRGQQVTLSCSPISGHRSVSWYQQTPGQGLQFLFEYFSETQRNKGNFPGRFSGRQFSNSRSEMNVSTLELGDSALYLCASSHGQTTGEQFFGPGTRLTVL.

The genes are TRBV4-1 and TRBJ2-2; no clear D. This CDR3 is built from 15 residues. The germline gives CDR1 MGHRA, CDR2 YSYEKL. Deletions cut 1 base from V and 0 bases from J, with 6 bases between. This chain's CDR3 is CASSQVQSNTGELFF. The CDR3 nucleotides read TGCGCCAGCAGCCAAGTACAGTCGAACACCGGGGAGCTGTTTTTT.

The V and J genes are TRBV4-3 and TRBJ1-2; tentative D call: TRBD1 (6 bases). Germline V gives CDR1 LGHNA, CDR2 YSLEER. This CDR3 contains 14 residues. Trimming took off 1 base at V and 3 bases at J, with 9 bases between the two ends. The CDR3 protein is CASSQGYRDYGYTF. As DNA, the CDR3 is TGCGCCAGCAGCCAAGGCTACAGGGACTATGGCTACACCTTC.

This chain links TRBV5-1 with TRBJ1-6; D uncertain. This CDR3 contains 15 residues. V was pared by 0 bases and J by 8 bases, with 12 bases between. Germline V gene lookup returns CDR1 SGHRS and CDR2 YFSETQ. The DNA for the CDR3 is TGCGCCAGCAGCTTGGCACAGCCTTTCGATTCACCCCTCCACTTT. It codes for CASSLAQPFDSPLHF.

This chain uses TRBV6-5 with TRBJ1-1; 8 nucleotides agree with TRBD1. The CDR3 is made up of 12 amino acids. Germline values: CDR1 MNHEY, CDR2 SVGAGI. Losses at the gene ends were 6 bases for V and 10 bases for J; bases not matched to a gene: 7. CDR3 residues: CASRTTGTGAFF. Here the CDR3 DNA reads TGTGCCAGCAGAACAACCGGGACAGGAGCTTTCTTT.

V is TRBV27 and J is TRBJ1-4; 8 bases align to TRBD1. Trimming cost V 2 bases and J 2 bases; bases outside gene matches: 13. The germline CDR1 and CDR2 sequences are MNHEY and SMNVEV (reference sequence). The CDR3 covers 19 residues. This CDR3 reads CASSLRGWTGTGTNEKLFF. CDR3 coding DNA: TGTGCCAGCAGTTTAAGAGGGTGGACAGGGACGGGGACTAATGAAAAACTGTTTTTT.

The chain employs TRBV9 and TRBJ2-5, with D perhaps matching TRBD2 (5 bases). CDR1 is SGDLS and CDR2 is YYNGEE in the germline V gene. Trimming removed 2 bases at V and 1 base at J, with 12 bases between. The CDR3 runs to 15 residues. The CDR3 DNA reads TGTGCCAGCAGCGTCACTCTGGACTCCCAAGAGACCCAGTACTTC. Its translation: CASSVTLDSQETQYF.

This clone was counted many times. V is TRBV2 and J is TRBJ1-1, with TRBD1 matching 7 bases. J was trimmed by 0 bases and V by 7 bases; bases with no gene match: 5. Per germline, CDR1 SNHLY and CDR2 FYNNEI. The CDR3 has 14 residues. The CDR3 here is CASIGGQLNTEAFF. For the CDR3, the DNA is TGTGCCAGCATTGGGGGACAGCTGAACACTGAAGCTTTCTTT.